This T cell receptor (beta chain) was captured by sequencing in a study of blood T cells in healthy people across ages. Study findings and constraints: The long-lived group displayed more naive CD4+ cells, plus higher diversity, than the aged donors did.

The use of a sample-barcoded 5' primer and a J-beta primer mix characterized a second PCR of about 6 to 11 cycles. TCRdb recomputed calls from the 5' RACE reads with MiXCR, one row per CDR3 protein. Of fewer than 2 million distinct CDR3 sequences in the sample, about 39% were seen once. All donors came from Russia, were Caucasian and healthy, and spanned ages roughly 6 to 95. There are 15 residues in the CDR3. The germline V and J ends were trimmed by 6 bases and 1 base, with 16 bases remaining between them. Germline loops: CDR1 MDHEN, CDR2 SYDVKM. This clonotype has just a few counts. Its target is not known.

This chain links TRBV28 with TRBJ2-7; D perhaps matches TRBD1 (6 bases). Source material: blood. The origin of this receptor is a human donor in good health. The CDR3 region is CASSAPPRGSYEQYF. CDR3 bases: TGTGCCAGCAGCGCACCGCCCAGGGGTTCCTACGAGCAGTACTTC.